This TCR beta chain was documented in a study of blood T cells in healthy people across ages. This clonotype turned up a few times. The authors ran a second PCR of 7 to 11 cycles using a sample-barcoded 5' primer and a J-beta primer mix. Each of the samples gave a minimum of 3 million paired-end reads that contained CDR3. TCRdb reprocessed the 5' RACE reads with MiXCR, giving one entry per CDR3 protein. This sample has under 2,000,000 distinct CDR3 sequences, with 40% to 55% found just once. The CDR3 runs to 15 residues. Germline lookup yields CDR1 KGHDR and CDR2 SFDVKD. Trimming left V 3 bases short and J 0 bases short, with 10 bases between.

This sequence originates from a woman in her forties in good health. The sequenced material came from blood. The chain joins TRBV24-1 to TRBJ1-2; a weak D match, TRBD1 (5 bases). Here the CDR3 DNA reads TGTGCCACCAGTGATGGAGGGACGGCTAACTATGGCTACACCTTC. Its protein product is CATSDGGTANYGYTF.